This T cell receptor beta chain was observed in a study of early T cells in non-severe SARS-CoV-2 infection. Study details: It was bulk RNA from unsorted whole blood that was sequenced, and the chains were unpaired.

The table lists this clonotype with a few counts. The antigen is not known. Unique molecular identifier tags were affixed to discrete cDNA molecules. In TCRdb, the 5' RACE reads were re-called with MiXCR into one record per CDR3 protein. The sample contains approximately 63,000 distinct CDR3 sequences, about 6% of which appear only once. Overall study results and limits: VDJdb matching skewed toward anti-spike CD8 responses, missing private and CD4 specificities.

In germline, CDR1 is SQVTM, CDR2 ANQGSEA. The CDR3 has 14 amino acids. Unmatched junction bases numbered 13, after V lost 5 bases and J lost 7 bases. This specimen was whole blood, taken at baseline. This TCR was recovered from an adult who was a healthcare worker with PCR-confirmed SARS-CoV-2 infection or an uninfected control (not recorded which). This sequence joins TRBV29-1 and TRBJ1-2; 7 nucleotides match TRBD1. CDR3 residues: CSVLLRGPPTGYTF. The CDR3 DNA follows: TGCAGCGTTCTCCTTAGGGGGCCCCCCACTGGCTACACCTTC. Drawing the rest from reference TRBV29-1 and TRBJ1-2, the complete variable domain is SAVISQKPSRDICQRGTSLTIQCQVDSQVTMMFWYRQQPGQSLTLIATANQGSEATYESGFVIDKFPISRPNLTFSTLTVSNMSPEDSSIYLCSVLLRGPPTGYTFGSGTRLTVV.